This T cell receptor beta chain stems from a study of graft-versus-host responses after intestinal transplantation. In the study overall: Multivisceral, liver-intestinal, or isolated intestinal transplants were given to recipients.

Processing was applied to graft tissue in order to liberate intraepithelial and lamina propria lymphocytes. Generated by immunoSEQ multiplex PCR, the TCRdb table keeps only in-frame clones and is missing some. Among some 5,000 clones, 65% to 90% were seen once, and the ten largest hold about a tenth. The clonotype originates from a human patient who received an intestinal transplant, so some T cells may come from the graft donor. The sample in question was ileum tissue, obtained 156 days after intestinal transplant.

The CDR3 region has the DNA TGTGCCAGCAGCGTAACAGGGCTGACTAATGAAAAACTGTTTTTT. It specifies CASSVTGLTNEKLFF. V is TRBV9 and J is TRBJ1-4, with TRBD1 as a possible D gene (6 bases). The V gene lost 1 base and the J gene lost 2 bases, with 9 bases spanning the gap. The CDR3 totals 15 residues. Germline CDR1 is SGDLS and CDR2 is YYNGEE.